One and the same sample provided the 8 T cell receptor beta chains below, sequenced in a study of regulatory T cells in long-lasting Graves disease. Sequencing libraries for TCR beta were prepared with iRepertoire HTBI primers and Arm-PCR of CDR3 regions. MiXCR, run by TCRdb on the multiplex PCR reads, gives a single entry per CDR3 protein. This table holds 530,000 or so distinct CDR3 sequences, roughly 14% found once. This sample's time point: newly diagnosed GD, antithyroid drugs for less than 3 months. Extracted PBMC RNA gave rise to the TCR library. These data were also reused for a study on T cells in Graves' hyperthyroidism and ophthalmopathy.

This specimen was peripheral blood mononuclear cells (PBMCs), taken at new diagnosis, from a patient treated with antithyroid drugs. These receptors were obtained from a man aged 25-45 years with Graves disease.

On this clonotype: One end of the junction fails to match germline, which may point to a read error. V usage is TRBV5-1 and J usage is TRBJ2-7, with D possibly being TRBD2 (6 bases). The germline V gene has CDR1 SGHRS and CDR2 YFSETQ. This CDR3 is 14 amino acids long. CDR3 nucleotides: TGTGCCAGCAGCTGGAGGGCGGGCCAGTACGAGCAGTACTTC. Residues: CASSWRAGQYEQYF.

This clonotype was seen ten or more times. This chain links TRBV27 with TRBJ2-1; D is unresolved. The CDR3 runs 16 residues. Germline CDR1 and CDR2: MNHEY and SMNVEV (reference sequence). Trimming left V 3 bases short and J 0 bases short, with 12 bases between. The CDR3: CASSLGWPPSYNEQFF. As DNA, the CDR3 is TGTGCCAGCAGTTTGGGATGGCCACCCTCCTACAATGAGCAGTTCTTC.

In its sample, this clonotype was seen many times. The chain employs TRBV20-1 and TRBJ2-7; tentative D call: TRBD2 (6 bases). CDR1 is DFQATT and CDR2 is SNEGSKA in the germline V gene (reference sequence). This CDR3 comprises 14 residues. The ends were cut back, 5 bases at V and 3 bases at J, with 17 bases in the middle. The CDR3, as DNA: TGCAGTGCTGGGGACTCCCCGGCGGACTACGAGCAGTACTTC. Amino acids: CSAGDSPADYEQYF.

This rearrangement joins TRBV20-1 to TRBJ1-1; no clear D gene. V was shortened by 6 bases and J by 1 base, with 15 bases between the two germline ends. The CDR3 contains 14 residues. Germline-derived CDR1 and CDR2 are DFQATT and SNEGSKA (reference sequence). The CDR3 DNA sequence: TGCAGTGCCCTACGCTGGCCAGGGAACACTGAAGCTTTCTTT. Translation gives CSALRWPGNTEAFF.

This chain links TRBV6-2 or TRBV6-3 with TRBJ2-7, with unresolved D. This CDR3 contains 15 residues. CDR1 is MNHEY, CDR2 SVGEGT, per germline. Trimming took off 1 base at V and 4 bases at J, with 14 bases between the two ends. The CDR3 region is CASSYFKGAMYEQYF. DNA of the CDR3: TGTGCCAGCAGTTACTTCAAGGGCGCAATGTACGAGCAGTACTTC.

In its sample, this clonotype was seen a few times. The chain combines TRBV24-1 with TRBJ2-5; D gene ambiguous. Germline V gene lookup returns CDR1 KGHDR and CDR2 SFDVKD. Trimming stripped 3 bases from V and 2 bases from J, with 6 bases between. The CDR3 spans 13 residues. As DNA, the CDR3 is TGTGCCACCAGTGATGCTGTTCAAGAGACCCAGTACTTC. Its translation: CATSDAVQETQYF.

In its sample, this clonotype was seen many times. CDR3: CASSDSGQGTINEQFF. The DNA of the CDR3 is TGTGCCAGCAGTGACTCGGGACAGGGGACCATCAATGAGCAGTTCTTC. The chain links TRBV6-1 to TRBJ2-1, with 10 bases aligning to TRBD1. Germline CDR1 is MNHNS and CDR2 is SASEGT. With V trimmed by 3 bases and J by 6 bases, 8 bases remained unmatched. This CDR3 has 16 residues.

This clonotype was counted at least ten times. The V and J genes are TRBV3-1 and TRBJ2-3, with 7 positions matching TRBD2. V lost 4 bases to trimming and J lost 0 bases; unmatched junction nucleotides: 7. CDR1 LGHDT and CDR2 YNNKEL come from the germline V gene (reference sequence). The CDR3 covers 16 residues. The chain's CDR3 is CASSPRDYLSTDTQYF. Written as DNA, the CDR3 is TGTGCCAGCAGCCCTCGGGACTACCTAAGCACAGATACGCAGTATTTT.